The rows below give T cell receptor beta chains drawn from one sample of a study of post-analysis software for immune sequencing data. TCRdb reprocessed the PCR reads via MiXCR and lists one record per CDR3 protein. The sample includes 650,000 to 850,000 distinct CDR3 sequences, 40% to 55% of them seen just once. The sequencing sample was made of blood. Receptor source: a girl between 5 and 17 years old with multiple sclerosis. CDR3s leave out the opening cysteine and the closing phenylalanine or tryptophan. Fields, in order: CDR3 length, V gene, J gene, CDR3 protein.

12	TRBV6-5	TRBJ2-3	ASRITGPRDTQY
14	TRBV7-2	TRBJ2-1	ASSLSGSYEGDEQF
15	TRBV6-5	TRBJ2-4	ASSYNPIDGGKNIQY
13	TRBV27	.	ASSPLGPMIYEQY
15	TRBV7-2	TRBJ2-1	ASSLAGNSGLYNEQF
14	TRBV20-1	TRBJ2-1	SARVSGSGVHNEQF
10	TRBV7-9	TRBJ2-1	ASSLERNEQF
14	TRBV9	TRBJ2-1	ASSVVGTSLYNEQF
15	TRBV5-1	TRBJ1-2	ASSLDGPAGDIFGYT
13	TRBV29-1	TRBJ2-7	SVDGPGQGPYEQY
13	TRBV7-6	TRBJ2-7	ASSLLGGQHYEQY
15	TRBV7-9	TRBJ2-7	ASSPSTGWPSRYEQY
12	TRBV25-1	TRBJ2-1	ASSETVSYNEQF
14	TRBV7-9	TRBJ2-7	ASSLTNSDPSDEQY
16	TRBV13	TRBJ2-5	ASSLGGSGTSLQETQY
11	TRBV25-1	TRBJ2-1	ASSVTGMNEQF
15	TRBV28	TRBJ2-4	ASSLLAPGGVRNIQY
18	TRBV29-1	TRBJ1-2	SVEERGGRAREGTNYGYT
12	TRBV29-1	TRBJ2-5	SVDLGDSQETQY
13	TRBV6-6	TRBJ2-7	ASSYLGGSSYEQY
13	TRBV9	TRBJ1-1	ASSATGAGNTEAF
12	TRBV9	TRBJ1-1	ASSVGTLGTEAF
14	TRBV6-6	TRBJ2-4	ASSYASGGTKNIQY
14	TRBV20-1	TRBJ2-7	SASAPGTSGSYEQY
11	TRBV20-1	TRBJ2-1	SASPDTYNEQF
11	TRBV10-3	TRBJ2-7	AISDPDLPRQY
13	TRBV4-2	TRBJ1-5	ASSQDQGSNQPQH
13	TRBV19	TRBJ2-5	ASSPGTLGQETQY
13	TRBV6-6	TRBJ1-4	ASSYAGQENEKLF
12	TRBV7-6	TRBJ2-7	ASSPRGVSYEQY
12	TRBV6-6	TRBJ1-2	ASSPLGREMGYT
12	TRBV7-9	TRBJ2-1	ASRTGTPYSEQF
11	TRBV29-1	TRBJ1-2	SVAGAGQMGYT
14	TRBV6-5	TRBJ1-4	ASSYGKFSTNEKLF
13	TRBV28	.	ASSPIKRKWETQY
10	TRBV29-1	TRBJ1-2	SVTTAVYGYT
12	TRBV7-8	TRBJ1-2	ASSLGGSRRGYT
14	TRBV29-1	TRBJ1-2	SVRTPGAGLGYGYT
12	TRBV15	TRBJ2-7	ATSSPGRSYEQY
16	TRBV25-1	TRBJ1-2	ASSDRFVGDEEDYGYT
13	TRBV4-2	TRBJ2-7	ASSQTSGPTYEQY
14	TRBV19	TRBJ2-5	ASSTRGGSGYNEQY
15	TRBV30	TRBJ1-2	AWSGSLDRRPNYGYT
14	TRBV7-9	TRBJ1-2	ASSFPSRGTADGYT
12	TRBV20-1	TRBJ2-3	SARWTSGSDTQY
14	TRBV3-1	.	ASSQVLAGGGETQY
12	TRBV7-3	TRBJ2-1	ASSLSRLKNEQF
13	TRBV5-6	.	ASSFGPINSYEQY
12	TRBV25-1	TRBJ2-3	ASSTSGGVDTQY
11	TRBV12-3/TRBV12-4	TRBJ2-1	ASSRGPGNEQF
15	TRBV4-1	TRBJ2-3	ASSQEGSLTNTDTQY
12	TRBV10-3	TRBJ2-1	AIASSGNFNEQF
16	TRBV6-1	TRBJ2-7	ASSGPGTSGAYSYEQY